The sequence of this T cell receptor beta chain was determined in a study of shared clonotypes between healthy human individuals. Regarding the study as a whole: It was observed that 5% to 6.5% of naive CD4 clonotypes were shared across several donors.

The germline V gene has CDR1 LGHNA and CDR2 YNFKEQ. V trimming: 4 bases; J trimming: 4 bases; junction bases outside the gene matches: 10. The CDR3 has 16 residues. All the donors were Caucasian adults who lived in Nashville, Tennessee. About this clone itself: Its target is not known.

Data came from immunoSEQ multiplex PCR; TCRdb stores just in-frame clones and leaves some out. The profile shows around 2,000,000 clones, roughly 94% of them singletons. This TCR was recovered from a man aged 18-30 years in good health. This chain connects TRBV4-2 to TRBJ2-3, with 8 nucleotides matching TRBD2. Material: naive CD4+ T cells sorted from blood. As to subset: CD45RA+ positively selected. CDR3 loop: CASSLKRESRADTQYF. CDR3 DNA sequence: TGTGCCAGCAGCCTAAAGCGGGAGAGTCGAGCAGATACGCAGTATTTT.